The T cell receptor beta chain described here comes from a study of T-cell reconstitution after alpha-beta-depleted transplantation in children. TCRbeta library preparation incorporated unique molecular identifiers. One entry per CDR3 protein, called by TCRdb with MiXCR from the PCR reads. The profile shows about 540,000 distinct CDR3 sequences, about a sixth of them singletons. Germline CDR1 reads MNHNS; CDR2 reads SASEGT. The CDR3 runs to 15 residues. Trimming stripped 4 bases from V and 0 bases from J, with 9 bases between. This clonotype was observed a handful of times. The sequence was collected from a human donor who donated a stem cell graft to a child with acute lymphoblastic leukemia. J is TRBJ1-4 and V is TRBV6-1, with D perhaps TRBD1 (6 bases). The sample in question was PBMCs from the stem cell graft donor, obtained from the stem cell graft. In DNA form, the CDR3 reads TGTGCCAGCAGTGGACAGGTTCCAACTAATGAAAAACTGTTTTTT. Amino acid sequence: CASSGQVPTNEKLFF.